This is a list of T cell receptor beta chains from one sample in a study of T-cell memory formation after mild COVID-19. TCRdb independently ran MiXCR on the 5' RACE reads; one entry per CDR3 protein. Counted here are some 150,000 distinct CDR3 sequences, about 5.5% occurring once; the ten biggest clones make up 2% to 2.5%. The sequenced material came from PBMCs or a T cell subset sorted from them (not recorded which). The origin of the receptors is an adult woman who had mild COVID-19 (a few samples of this study predate the infection). Cell type and time point are not known. Each CDR3 is given with its conserved first and last residue. D genes are given only for firm matches. Size is omitted from some rows. Given values are once, few, many or a class for expanded clones.

clone size	V gene	J gene	D gene	CDR3 protein	CDR3 DNA
many	TRBV20-1	TRBJ1-2	TRBD1	CSAYGGQNYGYTF	TGCAGTGCTTACGGGGGACAGAACTATGGCTACACCTTC
many	TRBV29-1	TRBJ1-2	TRBD1	CSVVTGDYGYTF	TGCAGCGTTGTTACAGGGGACTATGGCTACACCTTC
many	TRBV7-9	TRBJ2-7	TRBD1	CASSPLTGLLDEQYF	TGTGCCAGCAGCCCCTTGACAGGGTTGTTGGACGAGCAGTACTTC
many	TRBV18	TRBJ1-1	TRBD1	CASSPGTGGLTEAFF	TGTGCCAGCTCACCCGGGACAGGGGGCCTCACTGAAGCTTTCTTT
many	TRBV30	TRBJ2-7	NA	CAWRIGGEQYF	TGTGCCTGGCGTATAGGGGGGGAGCAGTACTTC
NA	TRBV4-3	TRBJ2-7	TRBD2	CASSQDRAGRGAYEQYF	TGCGCCAGCAGCCAAGATAGAGCTGGACGGGGGGCCTACGAGCAGTACTTC
many	TRBV6-5	TRBJ2-3	NA	CASSYDETNTQYF	TGTGCCAGCAGTTACGACGAAACCAATACGCAGTATTTT
NA	TRBV6-5	TRBJ1-5	TRBD1	CASSLTQGASNQPQHF	TGTGCCAGCAGCCTTACACAGGGGGCGAGCAATCAGCCCCAGCATTTT
NA	TRBV11-2	TRBJ2-1	NA	CASSLRVFNEQFF	TGTGCCAGCAGCTTGCGGGTCTTCAATGAGCAGTTCTTC
many	TRBV12-3/TRBV12-4	TRBJ2-7	NA	CASSTENREAYEQYF	TGTGCCAGCAGTACAGAAAACAGGGAAGCCTACGAGCAGTACTTC
many	TRBV9	TRBJ2-1	NA	CASSVAPRGDEQFF	TGTGCCAGCAGCGTAGCCCCCCGAGGCGATGAGCAGTTCTTC
many	TRBV6-2/TRBV6-3	TRBJ1-5	NA	CASSYQVNEPQHF	TGTGCCAGCAGTTACCAGGTTAATGAGCCCCAGCATTTT